Following are 28 T cell receptor beta chains from one sample sequenced in a study of T cell responses to AZD1222 COVID-19 vaccine. Clones were sequenced by immunoSEQ multiplex PCR, and TCRdb holds only the in-frame ones, with some missing. Among roughly 130,000 clones listed, around 90% were seen once. The starting material was peripheral blood, obtained 28 days after the second dose of the MenACWY control vaccine. These receptors were collected from an adult who received the MenACWY meningococcal vaccine as a control.

The chain has TRBV15 and TRBJ2-7; TRBD2 might be the D (6 bases). The V and J ends lost 5 bases and 4 bases respectively, with 9 bases between them. From germline, CDR1 is LNHNV and CDR2 YYDKDF (reference sequence). This CDR3 has 12 amino acids. The CDR3 loop is CATSDSGYEQYF. Here the CDR3 DNA reads TGTGCCACCAGCGACAGCGGGTACGAGCAGTACTTC.

The chain couples TRBV2 to TRBJ2-4, with D perhaps TRBD1 (5 bases). CDR1 is SNHLY, CDR2 FYNNEI, per germline. CDR3 size: 14 residues. The V gene lost 4 bases and the J gene lost 3 bases, with 10 bases spanning the gap. CDR3 in amino acids: CASSATGDKNIQYF. CDR3 nucleotide sequence: TGTGCCAGCAGTGCAACAGGAGACAAAAACATTCAGTACTTC.

V is TRBV19 and J is TRBJ1-5, with 8 positions matching TRBD1. V lost 5 bases and J lost 7; bases outside the gene matches: 4. The germline CDR1 and CDR2 sequences are LNHDA and SQIVND (reference sequence). The CDR3 runs 13 residues. CDR3 sequence (DNA): TGTGCCAGTAGTCCTGGACAGGGACAGCCCCAGCATTTT. It translates to CASSPGQGQPQHF. Full variable domain (rest looked up from reference TRBV19 and TRBJ1-5): DGGITQSPKYLFRKEGQNVTLSCEQNLNHDAMYWYRQDPGQGLRLIYYSQIVNDFQKGDIAEGYSVSREKKESFPLTVTSAQKNPTAFYLCASSPGQGQPQHFGDGTRLSIL.

This clone appeared once. This chain links TRBV9 with TRBJ2-1, with 8 bases identical to TRBD1. In germline, CDR1 is SGDLS, CDR2 YYNGEE. The CDR3 runs to 15 residues. The ends lost 3 bases at V and 6 bases at J; junction bases unmatched: 8. The CDR3 region is CASSGRTGRSNEQFF. DNA of the CDR3: TGTGCCAGCAGCGGACGGACAGGGCGATCCAATGAGCAGTTCTTC.

The V gene is TRBV28, the J gene TRBJ2-7; D is perhaps TRBD2 (5 bases). The CDR3 has 14 residues. The V gene's germline CDR1 is MDHEN and CDR2 SYDVKM. V gave up 3 bases and J gave up 2 bases, with 11 bases separating them. Here the CDR3 reads CASSFISGTYEQYF. For the CDR3, the DNA is TGTGCCAGCAGTTTTATTTCGGGGACCTACGAGCAGTACTTC.

The J gene is TRBJ2-5, the V gene TRBV7-9; D remains ambiguous. The CDR3 runs 15 residues. CDR1 and CDR2 (germline): SEHNR, FQNEAQ (reference sequence). V lost 2 bases and J lost 1, with 11 bases in between. CDR3 loop: CASSLKRLAQETQYF. DNA for the CDR3: TGTGCCAGCAGCTTAAAGAGGTTAGCCCAAGAGACCCAGTACTTC.

This clone was recorded only once. The chain links TRBV9 to TRBJ2-2; D perhaps matches TRBD1 (6 bases). The CDR3 is 15 amino acids. Per germline, CDR1 SGDLS and CDR2 YYNGEE. Trimming left V 2 bases short and J 7 bases short, with 15 bases between. The CDR3 sequence is CASSVQGSLGGELFF. DNA for the CDR3: TGTGCCAGCAGCGTTCAGGGGAGTCTTGGCGGGGAGCTGTTTTTT.

V and J are TRBV4-3 and TRBJ2-2; TRBD2 agrees at 8 bases. Germline lookup yields CDR1 LGHNA and CDR2 YSLEER. This CDR3 is 16 amino acids long. J gave up 0 bases and V 0 bases, and 0 bases lay outside the gene matches. The CDR3 region is CASSQEAGANTGELFF. In nucleotides, the CDR3 is TGCGCCAGCAGCCAAGAAGCGGGGGCGAACACCGGGGAGCTGTTTTTT.

This clone was detected only a few times. This chain uses TRBV19 with TRBJ2-7, with D possibly TRBD1 on 5 matching bases. The V end was cut by 7 bases, the J end by 2 bases, with 15 bases between. The germline CDR1 and CDR2 sequences are LNHDA and SQIVND (reference sequence). This CDR3 has 14 amino acids. Written as DNA, the CDR3 is TGTGCCAGTACCCTACAATTGGGGCCCTACGAGCAGTACTTC. Translation: CASTLQLGPYEQYF.

CDR3 bases: TGCGCCAGCAGCCAGGGGACAGGGGCTATATACGAGCAGTACTTC. Its protein is CASSQGTGAIYEQYF. The V gene is TRBV4-3, the J gene TRBJ2-7, with 10 nucleotides matching TRBD1. The trim removed 3 bases at V and 4 bases at J, leaving 6 bases unmatched. CDR3 length: 15 residues. CDR1 is LGHNA and CDR2 is YSLEER in the germline V gene.

The chain couples TRBV28 to TRBJ2-1; possible D gene TRBD2, 6 bases. The V end lost 4 bases, the J end lost 0 bases, and 16 bases lay between the germline ends. CDR1 MDHEN and CDR2 SYDVKM come from the germline V gene. CDR3 size: 17 residues. CDR3 loop: CASSSWLLASSYNEQFF. Here the CDR3 DNA reads TGTGCCAGCAGTTCCTGGTTGCTAGCGAGCTCCTACAATGAGCAGTTCTTC.

The chain is built from TRBV5-1 and TRBJ2-3; 9 nucleotides line up with TRBD2. In germline, CDR1 is SGHRS, CDR2 YFSETQ. The V segment lost 4 bases and the J segment 0 bases; nucleotides outside the gene matches: 3. CDR3 length: 15 residues. CDR3 amino acids: CASSILAGSTDTQYF. CDR3 nucleotides: TGCGCCAGCAGCATCCTAGCGGGAAGCACAGATACGCAGTATTTT.

This chain joins TRBV2 and TRBJ2-7, with D unresolved. Per the germline V gene, CDR1 is SNHLY and CDR2 is FYNNEI. V was clipped by 4 bases and J by 3 bases, with 10 bases between them. The CDR3 is 13 residues long. The CDR3, as DNA: TGTGCCAGCAGTGCTCAGGACCTCTACGAGCAGTACTTC. Translated, it gives CASSAQDLYEQYF.

CDR3 loop: CAISAGLAGSTDTQYF. As DNA, the CDR3 is TGTGCCATCAGTGCGGGACTAGCGGGGAGCACAGATACGCAGTATTTT. The chain is built from TRBV10-3 and TRBJ2-3; TRBD2 matches 13 bases. The V segment lost 4 bases and the J segment 0 bases; nucleotides outside the gene matches: 1. This CDR3 region has 16 residues. Germline V lookup: CDR1 ENHRY, CDR2 SYGVKD.

The V and J genes are TRBV6-2 or TRBV6-3 and TRBJ1-5, with a possible D match to TRBD1 (6 bases). The CDR3 is 16 residues long. Trimming pared 0 bases from V and 0 bases from J, leaving 9 bases between. Germline V gives CDR1 MNHEY, CDR2 SVGEGT. The DNA for the CDR3 is TGTGCCAGCAGTTACTCGGGGGCTCTTAGCAATCAGCCCCAGCATTTT. It codes for CASSYSGALSNQPQHF.

The CDR3 loop reads CASSLGLLSTDTQYF. The CDR3 bases are TGTGCCAGCAGCTTAGGTCTACTAAGCACAGATACGCAGTATTTT. V and J are TRBV7-3 and TRBJ2-3; no clear D. The CDR3 totals 15 residues. Germline CDR1 is SGHTA and CDR2 is FQGTGA. The V end lost 2 bases, the J end lost 0 bases, and 9 bases lay between the germline ends.

The chain joins TRBV28 to TRBJ2-7; no clear D. The CDR3 runs 13 residues. Germline loops: CDR1 MDHEN, CDR2 SYDVKM. Trimming removed 2 bases at V and 5 bases at J, with 10 bases between. CDR3: CASSLLGPNEQYF. CDR3 nucleotide sequence: TGTGCCAGCAGTTTACTCGGACCGAACGAGCAGTACTTC.

This chain uses TRBV28 with TRBJ1-4, with D unresolved. The CDR3 spans 14 residues. V lost 2 bases, J lost 5 bases, and 9 bases lay in between. Per germline, CDR1 MDHEN and CDR2 SYDVKM. CDR3 amino acids: CASSLATVNEKLFF. CDR3 nucleotides: TGTGCCAGCAGTTTAGCGACCGTCAATGAAAAACTGTTTTTT.

The chain uses TRBV7-2 and TRBJ2-7; 7 nucleotides agree with TRBD1. V dropped 5 bases and J dropped 5; count of bases not matched to a gene: 9. Germline V gives CDR1 SGHTA, CDR2 FQGNSA. This CDR3 spans 14 amino acids. The CDR3 reads CASSKSTGSNEQYF. As DNA, the CDR3 is TGTGCCAGCAGCAAATCGACAGGGTCGAACGAGCAGTACTTC.

V is TRBV10-3 and J is TRBJ1-1, with 7 bases fitting TRBD1. The CDR3 runs 13 residues. Trimming cost V 5 bases and J 5 bases; bases outside gene matches: 5. In germline, CDR1 is ENHRY, CDR2 SYGVKD. This CDR3 is CAISSAGGTEAFF. The CDR3 region has the DNA TGTGCCATCAGTTCCGCAGGGGGAACTGAAGCTTTCTTT.

The chain couples TRBV29-1 to TRBJ2-1; 7 bases are a match to TRBD2. V gave up 7 bases and J gave up 8 bases; unmatched junction bases: 14. The CDR3 contains 14 residues. CDR1 is SQVTM, CDR2 ANQGSEA, per germline. The CDR3 nucleotides are TGCAGCGCTGGAGTTCGCCCCGCGGGGGATGAGCAGTTCTTC. Translated: CSAGVRPAGDEQFF.

The chain employs TRBV5-1 and TRBJ2-1; D is ambiguous. Germline V CDR1 and CDR2: SGHRS, YFSETQ. The germline V and J ends were trimmed by 4 bases and 0 bases, with 8 bases remaining between them. This CDR3 is 14 amino acids long. In DNA form, the CDR3 reads TGCGCCAGCAGCCAACAAAGCTCCTACAATGAGCAGTTCTTC. This sequence encodes CASSQQSSYNEQFF.

This clone was seen only once. The chain employs TRBV29-1 and TRBJ1-2; no firm D call. Trimming stripped 3 bases from V and 6 bases from J, with 14 bases between. This CDR3 is 13 amino acids long. The germline V gene encodes CDR1 SQVTM and CDR2 ANQGSEA. The CDR3 sequence: CSVDGPVGDGYTF. Here the CDR3 DNA reads TGCAGCGTTGATGGCCCAGTAGGCGATGGCTACACCTTC. Full variable domain (remainder filled in from reference TRBV29-1 and TRBJ1-2): SAVISQKPSRDICQRGTSLTIQCQVDSQVTMMFWYRQQPGQSLTLIATANQGSEATYESGFVIDKFPISRPNLTFSTLTVSNMSPEDSSIYLCSVDGPVGDGYTFGSGTRLTVV.

This rearrangement joins TRBV11-1 to TRBJ2-1; TRBD1 matches 9 bases. The CDR3 is 15 amino acids. Germline lookup yields CDR1 SGHAT and CDR2 FQDESV (reference sequence). The J segment lost 6 bases and the V segment lost 5 bases, leaving 8 bases of the junction unmatched. The CDR3 reads CASSLQGATTNEQFF. The CDR3 DNA reads TGTGCCAGCAGCCTACAGGGGGCAACCACCAATGAGCAGTTCTTC.

This chain connects TRBV12-3 or TRBV12-4 to TRBJ2-7; D is perhaps TRBD2 (6 bases). CDR3 size: 13 residues. Trimming took 9 bases from V and 3 from J, leaving 15 bases between them. CDR3 nucleotide sequence: TGTGCCAGTCGGGACTCGGGACGCTACGAGCAGTACTTC. Encoded protein: CASRDSGRYEQYF.

The chain links TRBV5-1 to TRBJ2-7, with a tentative D call TRBD2 (5 bases). Trimming pared 2 bases from V and 3 bases from J, leaving 9 bases between. From germline, CDR1 is SGHRS and CDR2 YFSETQ. This CDR3 has 13 residues. The CDR3 nucleotides read TGCGCCAGCAGCTTTGCCGGGGACTACGAGCAGTACTTC. It translates to CASSFAGDYEQYF.

The chain employs TRBV24-1 and TRBJ1-2; 10 bases map to TRBD1. The V gene end was trimmed by 1 base and the J gene end by 4 bases; junction bases not matched to a gene: 5. This CDR3 has 16 residues. Germline CDR1 is KGHDR and CDR2 is SFDVKD. CDR3 nucleotide sequence: TGTGCCACCAGTGATTTAGGGACAGGGGCCCCCTATGGCTACACCTTC. Translating gives CATSDLGTGAPYGYTF.

The chain carries TRBV11-1 and TRBJ2-1, with D possibly being TRBD2 (6 bases). CDR1 is SGHAT and CDR2 is FQDESV in the germline V gene (reference sequence). V was trimmed by 5 bases and J by 6 bases, leaving 14 bases between them. The CDR3 is 14 amino acids. In DNA form, the CDR3 reads TGTGCCAGCAGCCACCGCGGGGACGGCAATGAGCAGTTCTTC. This translates into CASSHRGDGNEQFF.